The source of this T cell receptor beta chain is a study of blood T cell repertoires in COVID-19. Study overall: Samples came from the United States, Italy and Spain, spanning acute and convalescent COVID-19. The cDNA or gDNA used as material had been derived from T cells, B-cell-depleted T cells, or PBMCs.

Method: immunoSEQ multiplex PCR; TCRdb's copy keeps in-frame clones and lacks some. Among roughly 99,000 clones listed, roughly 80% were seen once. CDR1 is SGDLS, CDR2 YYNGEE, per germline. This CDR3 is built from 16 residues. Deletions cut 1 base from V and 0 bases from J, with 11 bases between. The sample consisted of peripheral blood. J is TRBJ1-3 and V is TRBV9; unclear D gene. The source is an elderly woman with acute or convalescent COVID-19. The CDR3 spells CASSVSEGNSGNTIYF. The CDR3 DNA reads TGTGCCAGCAGCGTATCGGAGGGTAACTCTGGAAACACCATATATTTT. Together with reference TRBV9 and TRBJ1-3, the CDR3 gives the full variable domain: DSGVTQTPKHLITATGQRVTLRCSPRSGDLSVYWYQQSLDQGLQFLIQYYNGEERAKGNILERFSAQQFPDLHSELNLSSLELGDSALYFCASSVSEGNSGNTIYFGEGSWLTVV.